The rows below give T cell receptor beta chains drawn from one sample of a study of neoadjuvant anti-PD-1 for oral cavity cancer. Method: immunoSEQ multiplex PCR; TCRdb's copy keeps in-frame clones and lacks some. The sample has under 10,000 clones; 65% to 70% are singletons. Here the sequenced sample was tumor tissue, taken before nivolumab (anti-PD-1) treatment. These receptors were collected from a person between 40 and 85 years old with oral cavity squamous cell carcinoma. Both conserved end residues are part of each CDR3. The order of the fields is clone size, J gene, V gene, CDR3 length, D gene, CDR3 DNA, CDR3 protein. A D gene is named only where the DNA matches it firmly. Size tells how often a clone was seen (once, few, many) or the class of an expanded clone, and some rows leave it out.

>NA|TRBJ1-1|TRBV28|16|NA
TGTGCCAGCAGTTTATCGCCCCCACGGGGACGGCCTGAAGCTTTCTTT
CASSLSPPRGRPEAFF
>NA|TRBJ1-3|TRBV29-1|20|TRBD1
TGCAGCGTTGAAGTGGACCCCCGGGACAGGGGGCGAACCGCTGGAAACACCATATATTTT
CSVEVDPRDRGRTAGNTIYF
>NA|TRBJ1-3|TRBV15|16|NA
TGTGCCACCAGCCGCGGAGGTCTCCTCTCTGGAAACACCATATATTTT
CATSRGGLLSGNTIYF
>NA|TRBJ2-5|TRBV5-1|16|NA
TGCGCCAGCAGCTTGGATCTGGGGGCTTTGAGGGAGACCCAGTACTTC
CASSLDLGALRETQYF
>NA|TRBJ1-1|TRBV5-1|13|NA
TGCGCCACCAGCCCAATCATGAACACTGAAGCTTTCTTT
CATSPIMNTEAFF
>once|TRBJ1-2|TRBV7-9|15|NA
TGTGCCAGCAGCTTAATCAGGGTCTTCATCTATGGCTACACCTTC
CASSLIRVFIYGYTF
>NA|TRBJ1-3|TRBV28|16|TRBD1
TGTGCCAGCAGTTTATCCGACAGGGGGTCGGGAAACACCATATATTTT
CASSLSDRGSGNTIYF
>NA|TRBJ2-5|TRBV7-2|13|NA
TGTGCCAGCACCCAGGGGGGCCGAGAGACCCAGTACTTC
CASTQGGRETQYF
>NA|TRBJ1-1|TRBV10-1|15|TRBD1
TGCGCCAGCAGTCCGGGACAGGGCTCGTACACTGAAGCTTTCTTT
CASSPGQGSYTEAFF
>once|TRBJ2-7|TRBV7-2|17|TRBD1
TGTGCCAGCAGCTTAGGTTACGGCACAGGGGGCTACTACGAGCAGTACTTC
CASSLGYGTGGYYEQYF
>NA|TRBJ2-1|TRBV7-6|20|TRBD2
TGTGCCAGCAGCGGGTACACGGGACTAGCGGGGGAATATCACTACAATGAGCAGTTCTTC
CASSGYTGLAGEYHYNEQFF
>NA|TRBJ2-7|TRBV28|15|NA
TGTGCCAGCAGTGAACCCGGGACAACCACCTACGAGCAGTACTTC
CASSEPGTTTYEQYF
>NA|TRBJ1-1|TRBV2|15|TRBD1
TGTGCCAGCATCGGCGACAGGGGGGCGAACACTGAAGCTTTCTTT
CASIGDRGANTEAFF
>few|TRBJ2-1|TRBV10-3|14|TRBD2
TGTGCCATCCAGAAGGCGGGAGGTTTCAATGAGCAGTTCTTC
CAIQKAGGFNEQFF
>NA|TRBJ2-2|TRBV15|17|NA
TGTGCCACCAGCCCGAGTATCCGGGGATCGAACACCGGGGAGCTGTTTTTT
CATSPSIRGSNTGELFF
>NA|TRBJ1-1|TRBV19|13|NA
TGTGCCAGTAGTCCCCGGGGACCGACGAGGGCTTTCTTT
CASSPRGPTRAFF